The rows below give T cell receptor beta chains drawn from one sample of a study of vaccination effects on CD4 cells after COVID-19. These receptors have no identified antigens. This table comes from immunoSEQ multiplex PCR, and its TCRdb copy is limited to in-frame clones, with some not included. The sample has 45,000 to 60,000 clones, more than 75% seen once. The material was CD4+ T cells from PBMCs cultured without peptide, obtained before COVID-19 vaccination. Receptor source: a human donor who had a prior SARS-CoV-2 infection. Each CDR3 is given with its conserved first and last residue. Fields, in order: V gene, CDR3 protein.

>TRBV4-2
CASSQDTQVVYGYTF
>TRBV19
CASISTVTGNTIYF
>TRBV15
CATSRDRADYGYTF
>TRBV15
CATSARLGTTRNSPLHF
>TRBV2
CASSVRGGLGTEAFF
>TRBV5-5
CASSLGISSFTDTQYF
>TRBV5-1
CASSLEQGSQETQYF
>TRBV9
CASSVGPRGAYEQYF
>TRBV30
CAWSTGGPYGYTF
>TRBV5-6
CASSFGTGVQVAQYF
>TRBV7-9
CASSPRSGGPNEKLFF
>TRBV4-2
CASSQISGGGRYGNTIYF
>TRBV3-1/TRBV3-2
CASSHSGSSYEQYF
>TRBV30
CAWSDRTEETQYF
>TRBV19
CASSMRQVYGYTF
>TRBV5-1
CASSLEAGGQREQFF
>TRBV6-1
CASSEALNLYQPQHF
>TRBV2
CASNSKGSYNSPLHF
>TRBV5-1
CASSLVKGARDTGELFF
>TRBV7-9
CASSLGQNPYNEQFF
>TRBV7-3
CASSRGSAYTGELFF
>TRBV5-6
CASSLESLIAQGYYGYTF
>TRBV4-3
CASSLPGYGYTF
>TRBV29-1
CSVGSNEQFF
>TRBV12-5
CASGRTAAVAYEQYF
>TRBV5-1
CASSLDRFGEQYF
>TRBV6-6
CASRQGVRVTEAFF
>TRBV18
CASSPTTGAEQYF
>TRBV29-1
CSVAGQGYEQYF
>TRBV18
CASSLFTTNEKLFF
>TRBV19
CASRTGRGVGNTIYF
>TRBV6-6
CASRGDSQAFF
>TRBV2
CASSARGGANEKLFF
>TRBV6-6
CASSRTGQDFNYGYTF
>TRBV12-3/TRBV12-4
CASRRRVDQPQHF
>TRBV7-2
CASSPSRGAATYEQYF
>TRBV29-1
CSAKTGGTDTQYF
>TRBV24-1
CATSDNGAGGTGELFF
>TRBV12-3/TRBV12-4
CASRPRLRGEQFF
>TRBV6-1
CASSEGWGSRGAQYF
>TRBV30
CAWILVDEQFF
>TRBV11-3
CASSPITYYLSYEQYF
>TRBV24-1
CATRTSGRGQSGELFF
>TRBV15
CATSRDFRYEQYF
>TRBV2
CASSPTGGGYTF